This is a list of T cell receptor beta chains from one sample in a study of cytomegalovirus exposure and HLA in healthy donors. This table comes from immunoSEQ multiplex PCR, and its TCRdb copy is limited to in-frame clones, with some not included. The table lists 150,000 or so clones, about 74% of them singletons. Source material: PBMCs. The receptors derive from a male donor in good health and CMV-seronegative. Each CDR3 is given with its conserved first and last residue. Fields, in order: D gene, J gene, clone size, V gene, CDR3 DNA, CDR3 protein. The D gene is left open where the match is weak. Some rows have no size entry. The others give once, few or many, or a class for an expanded clone.

NA	TRBJ2-1	NA	TRBV7-9	TGTGCCAGCAGCCCCCGTCGGGAGAGCAATGAGCAGTTCTTC	CASSPRRESNEQFF
NA	TRBJ1-5	NA	TRBV7-9	TGTTCCAGCAGCCCCCTCTCTAGCAATCAGCCCCAGCATTTT	CSSSPLSSNQPQHF
NA	TRBJ1-4	NA	TRBV6-1	TGTGCCAGCAGTGGCCAAGGGGGTACTAATGAAAAACTGTTTTTT	CASSGQGGTNEKLFF
NA	TRBJ2-1	NA	TRBV14	TGTGCCAGCAGCCAAGATGGGACACCTATTAGCTCCTACAATGAGCAGTTCTTC	CASSQDGTPISSYNEQFF
TRBD2	TRBJ2-1	NA	TRBV10-3	TGTGCCAGCAAGGGGACTAGCGGGAGGTCCTACAATGAGCAGTTCTTC	CASKGTSGRSYNEQFF
TRBD2	TRBJ2-2	NA	TRBV7-9	TGTGCCAGCAGCTTGGGACTAGTAGTCACCGGGGAGCTGTTTTTT	CASSLGLVVTGELFF
NA	TRBJ2-6	once	TRBV4-2	TGTGCCAGCGGTGCGCCCGGGGCCAACGTCCTGACTTTC	CASGAPGANVLTF
TRBD1	TRBJ1-5	NA	TRBV2	TGTGCCAGCAAGCAGGGGGCAGAGGGACAGCATTTT	CASKQGAEGQHF
TRBD2	TRBJ2-3	NA	TRBV6-5	TGTGCCAGCAGTTACGTAAGCGGGGGGGCGGATACGCAGTATTTT	CASSYVSGGADTQYF
TRBD1	TRBJ2-7	NA	TRBV4-3	TGCGCCAGCAGCCAAGAACAGGGGGCCCACGAGCAGTACTTC	CASSQEQGAHEQYF
TRBD2	TRBJ2-3	NA	TRBV4-2	TGTGCCAGCAGCCAAGATCCCCTCTTTGGCGGGAGGGGGGGCGATACGCAGTATTTT	CASSQDPLFGGRGGDTQYF
TRBD1	TRBJ1-1	NA	TRBV28	TGTGCCAGCAGTTACAGGGGTGTGACGACTGAAGCTTTCTTT	CASSYRGVTTEAFF
NA	TRBJ2-1	NA	TRBV2	TGTGCCAGCAGTGAACAGGGGATGAATGAGCAGTTCTTC	CASSEQGMNEQFF
NA	TRBJ2-5	NA	TRBV2	TGTGCCAGCAGTGTCCCCGTCGGAGCACAAGAGACCCAGTACTTC	CASSVPVGAQETQYF
TRBD2	TRBJ2-6	once	TRBV2	TGTGCCAGCAGTCTCGGTAGCGGGAGGGCTGGGGCCAACGTCCTGACTTTC	CASSLGSGRAGANVLTF
NA	TRBJ1-6	few	TRBV13	TGTGCCAGCACCGGCTCGAGGGAGGGGTCCTATAATTCACCCCTCCACTTT	CASTGSREGSYNSPLHF
NA	TRBJ1-2	once	TRBV28	TGTGCCAGCAGTCCCCGAGAAGGCAGGGTGAACTATGGCTACACCTTC	CASSPREGRVNYGYTF
NA	TRBJ2-3	few	TRBV19	TGTGCCAGTAGTATCCCGGGGGTGGGCACAGATACGCAGTATTTT	CASSIPGVGTDTQYF
TRBD1	TRBJ1-2	few	TRBV5-1	TGCGCCAGCAGCTTGGAAGGACAGGCAACTTCTGGCTACACCTTC	CASSLEGQATSGYTF
TRBD1	TRBJ1-2	NA	TRBV30	TGTGCCTGGAGTGCCCTGACAGGGGTAGGCTACACCTTC	CAWSALTGVGYTF
NA	TRBJ2-1	NA	TRBV4-3	TGCGCCAGCAGCCATGAGCCCCTAAGGCATGAGGCACACAATGAGCAGTTCTTC	CASSHEPLRHEAHNEQFF
NA	TRBJ2-7	once	TRBV19	TGTGCCAGTAGTATAGGCGGGACAGCCACCTACGAGCAGTACTTC	CASSIGGTATYEQYF
TRBD2	TRBJ2-5	NA	TRBV5-1	TGCGCCAGCAGCTCGAGCGGGACTATAGAAGAGACCCAGTACTTC	CASSSSGTIEETQYF
TRBD1	TRBJ1-1	NA	TRBV30	TGTGCCTGGAGCGACAGGGGCAAAGTTTTGGACACTGAAGCTTTCTTT	CAWSDRGKVLDTEAFF
TRBD2	TRBJ2-2	few	TRBV7-9	TGTTCCAGCATCAAGGGCGAGCGGGAGCCGACCGGGGAGCTGTTTTTT	CSSIKGEREPTGELFF
NA	TRBJ2-7	NA	TRBV15	TGTGCCACCAGCAGAGATCGGCTAGTTGGGGAGCAGTACTTC	CATSRDRLVGEQYF